This TCR beta chain appears in the sequencing data of a study of T cell changes during pregnancy in multiple sclerosis. Data came from immunoSEQ multiplex PCR; TCRdb stores just in-frame clones and leaves some out. The sample includes more than 55,000 clones, 94% of them seen just once. The CDR3 consists of 17 residues. With V trimmed by 6 bases and J by 4 bases, 13 bases remained unmatched. The germline V gene encodes CDR1 MNHEY and CDR2 SMNVEV (reference sequence). This receptor was identified in a female donor with multiple sclerosis, enrolled in a pregnancy study. The chain is built from TRBV27 and TRBJ1-1, with 11 bases aligning to TRBD1. The sample consisted of CD8+ T cells from peripheral blood mononuclear cells, taken after pregnancy. The CDR3: CASSVGTGGRGGTEAFF. In DNA, the CDR3 is TGTGCCAGCAGCGTCGGGACAGGGGGTAGGGGGGGCACTGAAGCTTTCTTT.